This T cell receptor beta chain was retrieved from a study of siplizumab effects on memory and regulatory T cells. Each sample had 95,000 to 100,000 TCR templates assayed. Clones were read by immunoSEQ multiplex PCR, and TCRdb kept only the in-frame ones, dropping some. The sample records roughly 75,000 clones, 93% being singletons. The source material was CD8+ T cells sorted from blood. The sequence was obtained from a human donor in good health.

CDR3 loop: CASSPTAAGGGNEQFF. CDR3 coding DNA: TGTGCCAGCTCACCCACTGCGGCAGGGGGCGGGAATGAGCAGTTCTTC. This chain connects TRBV18 to TRBJ2-1, with 8 bases identical to TRBD1. The CDR3 runs to 16 residues. The germline V gene has CDR1 KGHSH and CDR2 LQKENI. The trim removed 3 bases at V and 7 bases at J, leaving 11 bases unmatched.